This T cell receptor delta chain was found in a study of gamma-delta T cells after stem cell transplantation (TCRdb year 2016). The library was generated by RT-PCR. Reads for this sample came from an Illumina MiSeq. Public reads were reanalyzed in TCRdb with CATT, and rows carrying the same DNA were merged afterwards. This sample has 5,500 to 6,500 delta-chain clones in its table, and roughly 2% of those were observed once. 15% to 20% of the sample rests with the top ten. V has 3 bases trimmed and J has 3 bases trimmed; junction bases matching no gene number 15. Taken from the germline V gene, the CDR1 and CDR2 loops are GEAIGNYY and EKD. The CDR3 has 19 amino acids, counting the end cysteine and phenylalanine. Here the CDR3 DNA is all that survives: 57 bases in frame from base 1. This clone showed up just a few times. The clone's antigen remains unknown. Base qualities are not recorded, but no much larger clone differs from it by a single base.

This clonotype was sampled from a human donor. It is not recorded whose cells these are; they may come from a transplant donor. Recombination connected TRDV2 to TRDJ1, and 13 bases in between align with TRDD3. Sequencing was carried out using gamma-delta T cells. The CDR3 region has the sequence CACDALTGGYALYPDKLIF. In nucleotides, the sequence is TGTGCCTGTGACGCATTAACTGGGGGATACGCACTTTACCCCGATAAACTCATCTTT.